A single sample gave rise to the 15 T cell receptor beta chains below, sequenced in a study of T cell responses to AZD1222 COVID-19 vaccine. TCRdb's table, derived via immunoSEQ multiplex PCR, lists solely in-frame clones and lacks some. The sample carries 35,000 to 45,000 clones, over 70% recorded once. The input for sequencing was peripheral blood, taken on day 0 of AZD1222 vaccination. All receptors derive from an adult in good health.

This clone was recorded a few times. The chain's CDR3 is CASSPRGTSTDTQYF. The CDR3, as DNA: TGTGCCAGCAGCCCCCGGGGGACTAGCACAGATACGCAGTATTTT. The V call is TRBV11-3, the J call TRBJ2-3; tentative D call: TRBD2 (6 bases). The germline CDR1 and CDR2 sequences are SGHNT and YENEEA. This CDR3 has 15 residues. V lost 5 bases, J lost 0 bases, and 12 bases lay in between.

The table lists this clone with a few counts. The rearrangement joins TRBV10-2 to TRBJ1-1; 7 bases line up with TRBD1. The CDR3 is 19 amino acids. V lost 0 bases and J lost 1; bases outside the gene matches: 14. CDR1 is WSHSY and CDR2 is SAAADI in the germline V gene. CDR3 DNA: TGCGCCAGCAGTGAGTCCATAGTTACAGGGGCCAGAGGGAACACTGAAGCTTTCTTT. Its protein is CASSESIVTGARGNTEAFF.

In DNA, the CDR3 is TGCGCCAGCAGCCACGCCGCCGGAGATACGCAGTATTTT. Translation: CASSHAAGDTQYF. The gene calls are TRBV4-3 and TRBJ2-3; D remains ambiguous. V was pared by 3 bases and J by 5 bases, with 9 bases between. CDR1 and CDR2 from the germline V gene are LGHNA and YSLEER. The CDR3 covers 13 residues.

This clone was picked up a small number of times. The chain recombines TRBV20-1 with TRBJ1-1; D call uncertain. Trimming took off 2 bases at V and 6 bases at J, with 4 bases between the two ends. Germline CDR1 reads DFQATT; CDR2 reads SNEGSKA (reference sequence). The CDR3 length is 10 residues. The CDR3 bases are TGCAGTGCTAGATCCCCTGAAGCTTTCTTT. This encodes CSARSPEAFF.

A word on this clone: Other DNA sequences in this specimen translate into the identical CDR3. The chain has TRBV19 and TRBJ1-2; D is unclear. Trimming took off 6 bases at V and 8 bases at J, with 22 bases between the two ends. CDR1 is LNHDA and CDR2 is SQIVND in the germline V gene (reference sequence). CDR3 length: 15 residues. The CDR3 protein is CASSPNRGHMGGYTF. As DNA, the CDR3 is TGTGCCAGTAGCCCTAACCGTGGGCACATGGGCGGCTACACCTTC.

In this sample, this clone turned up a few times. DNA for the CDR3: TGTGCCTGGCGACGCCTGGAGAACTCACCCCTCCACTTT. Its translation is CAWRRLENSPLHF. V gene TRBV30 combines with J gene TRBJ1-6; D unresolved. This CDR3 spans 13 amino acids. Trimming cost V 5 bases and J 10 bases, with 15 bases left between them. Germline CDR1 GTSNPN, CDR2 SVGIG (reference sequence).

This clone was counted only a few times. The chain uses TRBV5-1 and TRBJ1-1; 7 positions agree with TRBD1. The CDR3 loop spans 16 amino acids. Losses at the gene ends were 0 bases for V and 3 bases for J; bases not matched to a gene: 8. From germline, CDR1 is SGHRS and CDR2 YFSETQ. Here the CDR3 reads CASSLAGEQGYTEAFF. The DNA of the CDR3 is TGCGCCAGCAGCTTGGCTGGGGAACAGGGGTACACTGAAGCTTTCTTT. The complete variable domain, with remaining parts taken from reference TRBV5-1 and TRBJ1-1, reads KAGVTQTPRYLIKTRGQQVTLSCSPISGHRSVSWYQQTPGQGLQFLFEYFSETQRNKGNFPGRFSGRQFSNSRSEMNVSTLELGDSALYLCASSLAGEQGYTEAFFGQGTRLTVV.

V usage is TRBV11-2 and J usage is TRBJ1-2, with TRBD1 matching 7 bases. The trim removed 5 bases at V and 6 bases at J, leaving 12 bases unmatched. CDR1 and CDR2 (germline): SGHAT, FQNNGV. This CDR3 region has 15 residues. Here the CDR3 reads CASSANLQGVDGYTF. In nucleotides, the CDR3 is TGTGCCAGCAGCGCCAACCTCCAGGGGGTGGATGGCTACACCTTC.

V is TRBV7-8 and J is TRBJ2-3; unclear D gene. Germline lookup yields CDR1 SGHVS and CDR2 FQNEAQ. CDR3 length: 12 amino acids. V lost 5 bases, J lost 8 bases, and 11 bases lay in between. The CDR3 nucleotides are TGTGCCAGCAGCCCCCCCGTTGGTACGCAGTATTTT. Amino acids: CASSPPVGTQYF.

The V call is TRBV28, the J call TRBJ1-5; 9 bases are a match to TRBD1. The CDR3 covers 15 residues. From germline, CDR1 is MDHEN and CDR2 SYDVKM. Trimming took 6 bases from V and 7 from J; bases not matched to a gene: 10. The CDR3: CASRPGQGFGQPQHF. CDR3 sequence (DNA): TGTGCCAGCAGGCCGGGACAGGGCTTCGGCCAGCCCCAGCATTTT.

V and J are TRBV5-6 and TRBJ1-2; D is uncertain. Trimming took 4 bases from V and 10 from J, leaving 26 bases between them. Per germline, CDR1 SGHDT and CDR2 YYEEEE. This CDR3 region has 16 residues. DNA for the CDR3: TGTGCCAGCAGCGGAGCGGGAAAACAGTTCGAGCCCTACTACACCTTC. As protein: CASSGAGKQFEPYYTF.

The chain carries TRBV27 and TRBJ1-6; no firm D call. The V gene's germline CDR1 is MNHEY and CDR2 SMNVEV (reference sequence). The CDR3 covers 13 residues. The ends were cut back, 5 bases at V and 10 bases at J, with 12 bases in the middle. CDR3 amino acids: CASSPADGSPLHF. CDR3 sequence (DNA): TGTGCCAGCAGTCCAGCCGATGGCTCACCCCTCCACTTT.

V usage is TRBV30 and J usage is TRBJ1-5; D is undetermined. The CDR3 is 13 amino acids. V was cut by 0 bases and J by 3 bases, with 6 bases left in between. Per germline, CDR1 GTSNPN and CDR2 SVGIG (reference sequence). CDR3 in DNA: TGTGCCTGGAGTGTGGGCAACAATCAGCCCCAGCATTTT. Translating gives CAWSVGNNQPQHF.

The CDR3 region has the DNA TGCAGCGTTGGTGGTCCCACTGAAGCTTTCTTT. The encoded protein is CSVGGPTEAFF. The chain has TRBV29-1 and TRBJ1-1, with unresolved D. Trimming left V 4 bases short and J 4 bases short, with 7 bases between. The CDR3 is 11 amino acids. Germline V gene sequence: CDR1 SQVTM, CDR2 ANQGSEA.

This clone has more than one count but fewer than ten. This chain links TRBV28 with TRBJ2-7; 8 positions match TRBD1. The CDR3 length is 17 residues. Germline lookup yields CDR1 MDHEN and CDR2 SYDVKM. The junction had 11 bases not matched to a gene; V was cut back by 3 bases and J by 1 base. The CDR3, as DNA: TGTGCCAGCAGTTTCACAGGGGGGACAGGAACTTCCTACGAGCAGTACTTC. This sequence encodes CASSFTGGTGTSYEQYF.